These 8 T cell receptor beta chains came from one sample sequenced in a study of blood T cells in healthy people across ages. Alongside a J-beta primer mix, a sample-barcoded 5' primer served in a second PCR lasting about 6 to 11 cycles. TCRdb ran MiXCR on the 5' RACE reads and lists one entry per CDR3 protein. Of roughly 680,000 distinct CDR3 sequences in the sample, about 51% were seen once. Source material: blood. The receptors were sampled from an elderly woman in good health.

This clonotype appeared many times. The chain links TRBV20-1 to TRBJ2-1; D remains unclear. The CDR3 has 15 amino acids. The germline CDR1 and CDR2 sequences are DFQATT and SNEGSKA (reference sequence). Trimming pared 6 bases from V and 0 bases from J, leaving 15 bases between. The CDR3 region has the DNA TGCAGTGCCCCGCCACAGCTCAGCTCCTACAATGAGCAGTTCTTC. Its protein product is CSAPPQLSSYNEQFF.

This chain joins TRBV28 and TRBJ2-7, with TRBD2 as a possible D gene (5 bases). Per the germline V gene, CDR1 is MDHEN and CDR2 is SYDVKM. This CDR3 has 16 amino acids. V was cut by 2 bases and J by 0 bases, with 14 bases left in between. CDR3 sequence reads: CASSLEAPGSSYEQYF. The CDR3 region has the DNA TGTGCCAGCAGTTTAGAAGCTCCTGGGAGCTCCTACGAGCAGTACTTC.

This clonotype was seen repeatedly, ten times or more. The junction differs from germline at one of its ends, possibly a read error. The chain uses TRBV12-3 or TRBV12-4 and TRBJ1-2, with 7 bases fitting TRBD1. The CDR3 spans 12 residues. As DNA, the CDR3 is TGCGCAGGGGGTCGGTCGGGGTATGGCTACACCTTC. Protein product: CAGGRSGYGYTF.

This clonotype was seen only a few times. The chain has TRBV10-3 and TRBJ2-3, with 8 bases identical to TRBD2. Germline CDR1 and CDR2: ENHRY and SYGVKD. V lost 6 bases to trimming and J lost 2 bases; unmatched junction nucleotides: 1. This CDR3 has 13 amino acids. The CDR3 protein is CAIRLADTDTQYF. The CDR3 DNA is TGTGCCATCAGACTAGCGGACACAGATACGCAGTATTTT.

The V gene is TRBV20-1, the J gene TRBJ1-1; D is undetermined. V was clipped by 0 bases and J by 0 bases, with 11 bases between them. Germline CDR1 DFQATT, CDR2 SNEGSKA (reference sequence). This CDR3 has 15 amino acids. The DNA of the CDR3 is TGCAGTGCTAGAGATTCGCCAGCAATGAACACTGAAGCTTTCTTT. Translation: CSARDSPAMNTEAFF.

J is TRBJ1-2 and V is TRBV7-2; D remains unclear. Trimming took 4 bases from V and 4 from J, leaving 10 bases between them. The CDR3 is 13 amino acids. Germline CDR1 reads SGHTA; CDR2 reads FQGNSA. DNA for the CDR3: TGTGCCAGCAGCTACACGAGGGCCTATGGCTACACCTTC. It encodes CASSYTRAYGYTF.

The chain recombines TRBV7-9 with TRBJ2-1; TRBD2 aligns across 7 bases. Trimming removed 5 bases from V and 7 bases from J; junction bases left unmatched: 5. The CDR3 extends over 13 amino acids. Germline V gives CDR1 SEHNR, CDR2 FQNEAQ (reference sequence). The CDR3 DNA sequence: TGTGCCAGCAGCCTCGGACTAGTGAATGAGCAGTTCTTC. Translated, it gives CASSLGLVNEQFF.

This clonotype was counted a few times. This sequence joins TRBV7-9 and TRBJ2-2; TRBD2 might be the D (7 bases). Germline CDR1 SEHNR, CDR2 FQNEAQ (reference sequence). This CDR3 is built from 17 residues. Trimming removed 1 base at V and 4 bases at J, with 16 bases between. The CDR3 nucleotides are TGTGCCAGCAGCTTAGTCTCCGGGGGGCAAAGCACCGGGGAGCTGTTTTTT. It encodes CASSLVSGGQSTGELFF. The full variable domain, its missing parts supplied by reference TRBV7-9 and TRBJ2-2, is DTGVSQNPRHKITKRGQNVTFRCDPISEHNRLYWYRQTLGQGPEFLTYFQNEAQLEKSRLLSDRFSAERPKGSFSTLEIQRTEQGDSAMYLCASSLVSGGQSTGELFFGEGSRLTVL.